A single sample is the source of the 26 T cell receptor beta chains below, sequenced in a study of T-cell memory formation after mild COVID-19. In TCRdb, the 5' RACE reads were re-called with MiXCR into one record per CDR3 protein. This sample has around 200,000 distinct CDR3 sequences, with around 26% found just once. The sample was PBMCs or a T cell subset sorted from them (not recorded which). The receptors here all came from an adult woman who had mild COVID-19 (a few samples of this study predate the infection). Cell type and time point are not known.

This chain connects TRBV7-9 to TRBJ2-3; D ambiguous. This CDR3 has 13 residues. The V end was cut by 11 bases, the J end by 2 bases, with 14 bases between. Germline lookup yields CDR1 SEHNR and CDR2 FQNEAQ (reference sequence). The CDR3 DNA sequence: TGTGCCTTAACAGCCCCCACCACAGATACGCAGTATTTT. Its protein product is CALTAPTTDTQYF.

This clonotype was counted between two and nine times. The rearrangement joins TRBV15 to TRBJ2-5; TRBD2 matches 16 bases. This CDR3 has 15 amino acids. Germline trimming cut 3 bases from V and 5 bases from J; bases unmatched to any gene: 0. Looked up from germline, CDR1 is LNHNV and CDR2 is YYDKDF (reference sequence). The CDR3 reads CATSRGLAGGETQYF. In nucleotides, the CDR3 is TGTGCCACCAGCAGGGGACTAGCGGGAGGGGAGACCCAGTACTTC.

This chain connects TRBV6-2 or TRBV6-3 to TRBJ2-7, with 10 bases aligning to TRBD2. Germline CDR1 and CDR2: MNHEY and SVGEGT. The CDR3 consists of 16 residues. The J segment lost 7 bases and the V segment lost 7 bases, leaving 16 bases of the junction unmatched. The CDR3 DNA reads TGTGCCAGCAACATTCTAGAGCGGGAGGGCCCGGAGGAGCAGTACTTC. The encoded protein is CASNILEREGPEEQYF.

The V gene is TRBV4-1, the J gene TRBJ2-5, with D tentatively TRBD1 or TRBD2 (5 bases each). Germline V gives CDR1 MGHRA, CDR2 YSYEKL. Deletions cut 5 bases from V and 1 base from J, with 20 bases between. This CDR3 region has 17 residues. CDR3 loop: CASSVHGVGATQETQYF. The CDR3 region has the DNA TGCGCCAGCAGCGTCCACGGGGTCGGGGCGACCCAAGAGACCCAGTACTTC.

CDR3 DNA sequence: TGCAGCGTCGCCCCGGAGACCCAGTACTTC. It encodes CSVAPETQYF. V and J are TRBV29-1 and TRBJ2-5; D uncertain. Germline CDR1 reads SQVTM; CDR2 reads ANQGSEA. The CDR3 totals 10 residues. Trimming stripped 6 bases from V and 5 bases from J, with 7 bases between.

This clonotype was picked up many times. The rearrangement uses TRBV3-1 and TRBJ1-5, with 12 bases matching TRBD1. V shed 6 bases, J shed 5 bases, and the junction held 8 bases outside the gene matches. The germline CDR1 and CDR2 sequences are LGHDT and YNNKEL (reference sequence). The CDR3 runs to 16 residues. The CDR3 region has the DNA TGTGCCAGCAGTCCGGGGGACAGGGGGCACGATCAGCCCCAGCATTTT. It codes for CASSPGDRGHDQPQHF.

This clonotype was seen only a few times. V usage is TRBV25-1 and J usage is TRBJ1-5; D possibly corresponds to TRBD1 (6 bases). The V end was cut by 8 bases, the J end by 2 bases, with 7 bases between. The CDR3 is 12 residues long. Germline CDR1 reads MGHDK; CDR2 reads SYGVNS. The DNA for the CDR3 is TGTGCCAGCTCAGGGGGCAATCAGCCCCAGCATTTT. Protein: CASSGGNQPQHF.

The sample holds a few counts of this clonotype. V and J are TRBV29-1 and TRBJ2-2; no firm D call. From germline, CDR1 is SQVTM and CDR2 ANQGSEA. Trimming removed 3 bases at V and 7 bases at J, with 6 bases between. CDR3 size: 11 residues. The CDR3 bases are TGCAGCGTTGAGCTGGTCGGGGAGCTGTTTTTT. Protein product: CSVELVGELFF.

This clonotype has a handful of counts. The chain employs TRBV20-1 and TRBJ1-1, with D perhaps matching TRBD1 (6 bases). CDR3 length equals 15 residues. V lost 0 bases to trimming and J lost 7 bases, with 18 bases between them. Germline CDR1 DFQATT, CDR2 SNEGSKA (reference sequence). CDR3 in DNA: TGCAGTGCTAGAGATCCAGTAGGTCCAGGGGATGAAGCTTTCTTT. Protein sequence: CSARDPVGPGDEAFF.

The V call is TRBV15, the J call TRBJ2-1, with 10 bases matching TRBD1. The CDR3 length is 17 residues. Germline CDR1 LNHNV, CDR2 YYDKDF (reference sequence). The V and J ends lost 1 base and 2 bases, in that order; junction bases with no gene match: 5. The CDR3 protein is CATSRARDRGPYNEQFF. The CDR3 bases are TGTGCCACCAGCAGAGCCCGGGACAGGGGTCCCTACAATGAGCAGTTCTTC.

CDR3 nucleotide sequence: TGTGCCAGCAGCTTAGGGGCAGGGAACTACGAGCAGTACTTC. Its protein is CASSLGAGNYEQYF. The V call is TRBV13, the J call TRBJ2-7; possibly TRBD1 for D (5 bases). The V end was cut by 0 bases, the J end by 3 bases, with 9 bases between. This CDR3 region has 14 residues. Looked up from germline, CDR1 is PRHDT and CDR2 is FYEKMQ (reference sequence).

This clonotype was seen more than once but under ten times. The rearrangement links TRBV5-1 to TRBJ1-6, with D possibly matching TRBD1 (5 bases). V was clipped by 6 bases and J by 6 bases, with 13 bases between them. Germline CDR1 is SGHRS and CDR2 is YFSETQ. CDR3 length: 14 residues. The CDR3 DNA follows: TGCGCCAGCAACCTGGGGCGGTCTAATTCACCCCTCCACTTT. This encodes CASNLGRSNSPLHF. The full variable domain, with the rest looked up from reference TRBV5-1 and TRBJ1-6, is KAGVTQTPRYLIKTRGQQVTLSCSPISGHRSVSWYQQTPGQGLQFLFEYFSETQRNKGNFPGRFSGRQFSNSRSEMNVSTLELGDSALYLCASNLGRSNSPLHFGNGTRLTVT.

At least ten counts were recorded for this clonotype. The V call is TRBV24-1, the J call TRBJ2-1; D remains unclear. V was shortened by 4 bases and J by 6 bases, with 3 bases between the two germline ends. The CDR3 spans 11 residues. Germline CDR1 KGHDR, CDR2 SFDVKD. This CDR3 reads CATSELNEQFF. In nucleotides, the CDR3 is TGTGCCACCAGTGAACTCAATGAGCAGTTCTTC.

The chain combines TRBV5-1 with TRBJ2-1; D not certain. The V end was cut by 5 bases, the J end by 5 bases, with 5 bases between. CDR3 size: 11 residues. The germline V gene encodes CDR1 SGHRS and CDR2 YFSETQ. This CDR3 is CASRWDNEQFF. Here the CDR3 DNA reads TGCGCCAGCAGATGGGACAATGAGCAGTTCTTC.

The chain couples TRBV4-1 to TRBJ2-1; 7 bases are a match to TRBD2. V lost 0 bases to trimming and J lost 0 bases; unmatched junction nucleotides: 2. The CDR3 has 16 amino acids. Germline V CDR1 and CDR2: MGHRA, YSYEKL. The CDR3 bases are TGCGCCAGCAGCCAAGAGGCGGGGGTCTCCTACAATGAGCAGTTCTTC. This translates into CASSQEAGVSYNEQFF.

This clonotype was counted a few times. The V call is TRBV4-1, the J call TRBJ2-5; D is perhaps TRBD2 (7 bases). The CDR3 is 16 residues long. Germline CDR1 MGHRA, CDR2 YSYEKL. V lost 0 bases to trimming and J lost 3 bases, with 14 bases between them. CDR3 DNA: TGCGCCAGCAGCCAAGAGGTGGGAGGGGGAAAAGAGACCCAGTACTTC. Its translation: CASSQEVGGGKETQYF.

This clonotype was observed a few times. The rearrangement uses TRBV7-7 and TRBJ2-3, with 12 bases lining up with TRBD1. V shed 5 bases and J 8 bases; nucleotides not matched to a gene: 5. CDR1 SSHAT and CDR2 FNYEAQ come from the germline V gene (reference sequence). There are 14 residues in the CDR3. The CDR3 loop reads CASSPGTGGGTQYF. CDR3 nucleotide sequence: TGTGCCAGCAGCCCCGGGACAGGGGGCGGTACGCAGTATTTT.

This clonotype turned up a few times. This CDR3 reads CSASDGKTNEQFF. The CDR3 nucleotides read TGCAGTGCTAGTGACGGAAAAACGAATGAGCAGTTCTTC. This chain uses TRBV20-1 with TRBJ2-1; D ambiguous. Trimming cost V 3 bases and J 7 bases, with 13 bases left between them. From germline, CDR1 is DFQATT and CDR2 SNEGSKA (reference sequence). The CDR3 covers 13 residues.

The table lists this clonotype with many counts. The chain combines TRBV24-1 with TRBJ2-3; 7 bases match TRBD2. V shed 3 bases and J 4 bases; nucleotides not matched to a gene: 9. This CDR3 is built from 16 residues. Germline-derived CDR1 and CDR2 are KGHDR and SFDVKD. The CDR3 region has the DNA TGTGCCACCAGTGATCCCGGGACCAGCGGGGCAGATACGCAGTATTTT. This sequence encodes CATSDPGTSGADTQYF.

There are a few counts of this clonotype. This chain links TRBV18 with TRBJ2-5, with 10 nucleotides matching TRBD1. Germline lookup yields CDR1 KGHSH and CDR2 LQKENI. CDR3 size: 13 residues. V dropped 6 bases and J dropped 5; count of bases not matched to a gene: 3. This CDR3 is CASSSGQGETQYF. Here the CDR3 DNA reads TGTGCCAGCTCTTCGGGACAGGGGGAGACCCAGTACTTC.

The chain recombines TRBV4-3 with TRBJ2-2; TRBD2 might be the D (7 bases). The CDR3 covers 17 residues. V lost 0 bases to trimming and J lost 1 base, with 12 bases between them. Germline CDR1 LGHNA, CDR2 YSLEER. CDR3 amino acids: CASSQDGGHGNTGELFF. Written as DNA, the CDR3 is TGCGCCAGCAGCCAAGACGGGGGGCACGGGAACACCGGGGAGCTGTTTTTT.

The chain joins TRBV7-2 to TRBJ1-4, with D possibly TRBD1 on 6 matching bases. The germline V gene encodes CDR1 SGHTA and CDR2 FQGNSA. Deletions cut 10 bases from V and 0 bases from J, with 18 bases between. The CDR3 has 16 residues. The CDR3 region is CATTPVGGATNEKLFF. CDR3 nucleotides: TGTGCCACAACTCCAGTGGGGGGCGCAACTAATGAAAAACTGTTTTTT.

This clonotype occurred a few times. The V gene is TRBV7-3, the J gene TRBJ2-1; tentatively, D is TRBD2 (5 bases). Germline values: CDR1 SGHTA, CDR2 FQGTGA. The CDR3 covers 15 residues. Trimming removed 4 bases from V and 3 bases from J, with 13 bases in between. The CDR3 protein is CASSSHPGDYNEQFF. As DNA, the CDR3 is TGTGCCAGCAGCTCCCATCCCGGGGACTACAATGAGCAGTTCTTC.

This chain links TRBV4-2 with TRBJ1-2; possibly TRBD1 for D (5 bases). V lost 0 bases and J 4 bases, leaving 12 bases between the germline ends. The CDR3 has 15 residues. Germline CDR1 LGHNA, CDR2 YNFKEQ. The DNA of the CDR3 is TGTGCCAGCAGCCAAGACGTCGTTGGGGGCTATGGCTACACCTTC. Its translation: CASSQDVVGGYGYTF.

The chain links TRBV5-1 to TRBJ2-1; D not resolved. The CDR3 consists of 13 residues. V was shortened by 0 bases and J by 4 bases, with 5 bases between the two germline ends. Germline V gene sequence: CDR1 SGHRS, CDR2 YFSETQ. CDR3 sequence: CASSLEVYNEQFF. The CDR3 coding sequence is TGCGCCAGCAGCTTGGAGGTGTACAATGAGCAGTTCTTC.

The chain carries TRBV29-1 and TRBJ2-1, with 8 bases fitting TRBD2. The germline V gene has CDR1 SQVTM and CDR2 ANQGSEA. V lost 0 bases to trimming and J lost 6 bases; unmatched junction nucleotides: 16. The CDR3 loop spans 18 amino acids. This CDR3 is CSVEDRLLAGGSINEQFF. The CDR3 DNA reads TGCAGCGTTGAAGATAGGTTACTGGCGGGAGGCTCTATCAATGAGCAGTTCTTC.